A selection of T cell receptor beta chains follows, all from one sample in a study of control samples from healthy donors and cancer patients. Method: immunoSEQ multiplex PCR; TCRdb's copy keeps in-frame clones and lacks some. The data contain about 120,000 clones, about 83% of them singletons. The sequenced sample was blood. The receptors stem from a man younger than 45 in good health. Both conserved end residues are part of each CDR3. Fields, in order: clone size, D gene, V gene, CDR3 length, J gene, CDR3 DNA, CDR3 protein. A D gene is named only where the DNA matches it firmly. Clone size is shown for a subset of rows, as once, few, many or a class of expanded clone.

few	TRBD1	TRBV6-6	16	TRBJ1-6	TGTGCCAGCAGTCTAAAGCCGACAGGGATTAGTTCACCCCTCCACTTT	CASSLKPTGISSPLHF
NA	NA	TRBV5-6	14	TRBJ1-2	TGTGCCAGCAGCTTCCCCAGGGAAAACTATGGCTACACCTTC	CASSFPRENYGYTF
NA	TRBD1	TRBV7-3	13	TRBJ1-2	TGTGCCAGCAGCTTTGTCCAGGGGGATGGCTACACCTTC	CASSFVQGDGYTF
NA	NA	TRBV11-2	14	TRBJ1-2	TGTGCCAGCAGCTTAGGAAGGGGAAACTATGGCTACACCTTC	CASSLGRGNYGYTF
NA	NA	TRBV5-1	14	TRBJ1-1	TGCGCCAGCAGCTTTTGGCAGGCGAACACTGAAGCTTTCTTT	CASSFWQANTEAFF
NA	TRBD1	TRBV19	19	TRBJ2-6	TGTGCCATCCAACCGGGACGGGACAGGGGGATATCTGGGGCCAACGTCCTGACTTTC	CAIQPGRDRGISGANVLTF
once	TRBD1	TRBV11-2	16	TRBJ1-1	TGTGCCAGCAGCTTAGGCCGGGACAGGGGATACGCTGAAGCTTTCTTT	CASSLGRDRGYAEAFF
NA	NA	TRBV6-5	12	TRBJ2-1	TGTGCCAGCAAAGGGGCGGACAATGAGCAGTTCTTC	CASKGADNEQFF
NA	TRBD1	TRBV30	14	TRBJ1-1	TGTGCCTGGAGTGTACAAGGGGGGACAGTTGAAGCTTTCTTT	CAWSVQGGTVEAFF
NA	TRBD1	TRBV5-5	15	TRBJ2-5	TGTGCCAGCAGCTTGGGGACAGGGGGCGGGGAGACCCAGTACTTC	CASSLGTGGGETQYF
NA	TRBD1	TRBV10-3	18	TRBJ2-6	TGTGCCATCAGTGAGCGACGAACAGGGGCGGCTGGGGCCAACGTCCTGACTTTC	CAISERRTGAAGANVLTF
NA	NA	TRBV2	13	TRBJ1-2	TGTGCCAGAGCCAGGGTTACGATCTATGGCTACACCTTC	CARARVTIYGYTF
NA	NA	TRBV2	13	TRBJ1-5	TGTGCCAGCAGTCAAGAGGGAGATCAGCCCCAGCATTTT	CASSQEGDQPQHF
NA	NA	TRBV18	13	TRBJ1-1	TGTGCCAGCTCACAACTAAAGGACACTGAAGCTTTCTTT	CASSQLKDTEAFF
NA	NA	TRBV12-3/TRBV12-4	13	TRBJ1-1	TGTGCCAGCAGTTTCACGACGAACACTGAAGCTTTCTTT	CASSFTTNTEAFF
NA	NA	TRBV14	13	TRBJ2-3	TGTGCCAGCAGCCAAAATCACAGAGATACGCAGTATTTT	CASSQNHRDTQYF